The following is a T cell receptor beta chain sequence with its context. Its specificity is not known. The data are from a study of cytomegalovirus exposure and HLA in healthy donors. Study-wide background: Ancestry clustering placed roughly 86% of approximately 420 genotyped donors in the Caucasian-associated cluster. Study results and caveats: A highly shared variant cluster was judged a likely technical artifact. Data from an earlier analysis indicated that most TCR beta V segments were productive either about 87% or about 30% of the time.

The CDR3 loop spans 13 amino acids. Trimming at V came to 6 bases and at J to 8 bases, leaving 3 bases not matched to a gene. Germline CDR1 is LNHDA and CDR2 is SQIVND (reference sequence). The primer mix had 60 Vbeta and 13 Jbeta primers. Data came from immunoSEQ multiplex PCR; TCRdb stores just in-frame clones and leaves some out. The repertoire holds about 240,000 clones, with roughly 85% as singletons. The clonotype was recovered from a girl aged 2-9 years in good health and CMV-seronegative. The V call is TRBV19, the J call TRBJ2-1; 11 bases line up with TRBD2. The sequenced sample consisted of PBMCs. CDR3 nucleotide sequence: TGTGCCAGTAGGGTAGCGGGGGGGCATGAGCAGTTCTTC. Residues: CASRVAGGHEQFF.